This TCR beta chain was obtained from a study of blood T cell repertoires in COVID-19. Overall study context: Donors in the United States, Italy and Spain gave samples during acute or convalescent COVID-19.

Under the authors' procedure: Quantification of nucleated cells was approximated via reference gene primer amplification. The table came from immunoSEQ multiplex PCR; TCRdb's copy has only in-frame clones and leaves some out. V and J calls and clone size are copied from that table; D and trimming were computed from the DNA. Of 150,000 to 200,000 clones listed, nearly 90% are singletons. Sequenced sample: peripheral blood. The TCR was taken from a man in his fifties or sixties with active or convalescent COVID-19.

The CDR3 sequence: CASSRGSRTEAFF. The CDR3 DNA reads as TGTGCCAGCAGTCGGGGGTCTCGGACTGAAGCTTTCTTT. The chain links TRBV25-1 to TRBJ1-1, with D possibly TRBD1 on 5 matching bases. This CDR3 is 13 amino acids long. V was cut by 5 bases and J by 5 bases, with 12 bases left in between. The germline V gene has CDR1 MGHDK and CDR2 SYGVNS.